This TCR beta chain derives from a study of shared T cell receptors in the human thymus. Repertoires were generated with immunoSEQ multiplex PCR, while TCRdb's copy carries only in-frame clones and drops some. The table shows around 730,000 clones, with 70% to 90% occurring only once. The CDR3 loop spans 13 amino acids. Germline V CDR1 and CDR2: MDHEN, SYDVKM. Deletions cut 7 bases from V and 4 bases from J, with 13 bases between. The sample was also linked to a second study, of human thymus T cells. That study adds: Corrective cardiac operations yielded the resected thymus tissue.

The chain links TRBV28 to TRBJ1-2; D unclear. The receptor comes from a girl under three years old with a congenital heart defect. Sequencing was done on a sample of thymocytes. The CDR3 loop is CASIGRGFYGYTF. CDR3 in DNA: TGTGCCAGCATAGGGCGAGGGTTCTATGGCTACACCTTC.